One and the same sample provided the 7 T cell receptor beta chains below, sequenced in a study of blood T cell repertoires in COVID-19. Sequencing was performed with immunoSEQ multiplex PCR; in TCRdb, only in-frame clones are kept and a portion is missing. Here the sample spans about 140,000 clones, around 79% being singletons. The sequenced sample was PBMCs or T cells enriched from blood (not recorded which). These receptors were collected from a woman in her forties or fifties who had recovered from COVID-19.

The chain carries TRBV7-9 and TRBJ2-4, with D perhaps TRBD2 (6 bases). CDR3 size: 13 residues. Germline V gives CDR1 SEHNR, CDR2 FQNEAQ (reference sequence). The V gene lost 5 bases and the J gene lost 3 bases, with 8 bases spanning the gap. The CDR3 DNA is TGTGCCAGCAGCGGGCGGGACAAAAACATTCAGTACTTC. This sequence encodes CASSGRDKNIQYF.

The chain uses TRBV5-3 and TRBJ1-5, with TRBD1 matching over 9 bases. TRBV5-3 is marked as an open reading frame, function uncertain. The CDR3 has 19 amino acids. J lost 1 base, V lost 2 bases, and 13 bases had no gene match. CDR3 in DNA: TGTGCCAGAAGCTTAAATTCTGAGACAGGGGGAGGAAGCAATCAGCCCCAGCATTTT. Amino acid sequence: CARSLNSETGGGSNQPQHF.

The chain links TRBV14 to TRBJ1-6; D unclear. Between the trimmed V and J ends, which lost 1 base and 10 bases, there was a span of 11 bases. CDR3 length: 14 amino acids. Looked up from germline, CDR1 is SGHDN and CDR2 is FVKESK. The CDR3 reads CASSQGTLGSPLHF. The CDR3 DNA reads TGTGCCAGCAGCCAAGGGACTCTAGGGTCACCCCTCCACTTT.

This clone has only one observation. The J gene is TRBJ1-4, the V gene TRBV23-1, with a tentative D call TRBD1 (5 bases). TRBV23-1 is an ORF, and what it does is uncertain. CDR3 size: 15 residues. Trimming took off 0 bases at V and 7 bases at J, with 12 bases between the two ends. For the CDR3, the DNA is TGCGCCAGCAGTCAATCTTCATCCAGGGTTGAAAAACTGTTTTTT. It encodes CASSQSSSRVEKLFF.

This chain joins TRBV5-1 and TRBJ1-6; a possible D gene is TRBD1 (5 bases). CDR3 length: 17 residues. V gave up 0 bases and J gave up 1 base, with 11 bases separating them. Germline V gene sequence: CDR1 SGHRS, CDR2 YFSETQ. This CDR3 is CASSLAGGSSYNSPLHF. The CDR3 bases are TGCGCCAGCAGCTTGGCCGGGGGAAGTTCCTATAATTCACCCCTCCACTTT.

The genes are TRBV28 and TRBJ1-5, with D perhaps TRBD1 (5 bases). The V and J ends lost 6 bases and 1 base respectively, with 19 bases between them. Germline V lookup: CDR1 MDHEN, CDR2 SYDVKM. The CDR3 totals 17 residues. As DNA, the CDR3 is TGTGCCAGCAGCAAAACCAGGGTGGAAAGAAGCAATCAGCCCCAGCATTTT. The encoded protein is CASSKTRVERSNQPQHF.

This clone has more than one count but fewer than ten. The V call is TRBV10-3, the J call TRBJ1-3; TRBD1 matches at 10 bases. CDR3 length: 16 residues. Germline assignment: CDR1 ENHRY and CDR2 SYGVKD. V trimming: 6 bases; J trimming: 2 bases; junction bases outside the gene matches: 7. In DNA, the CDR3 is TGTGCCATCAGGAAGGCCGACAGGGGGCCTGGAAACACCATATATTTT. It codes for CAIRKADRGPGNTIYF.